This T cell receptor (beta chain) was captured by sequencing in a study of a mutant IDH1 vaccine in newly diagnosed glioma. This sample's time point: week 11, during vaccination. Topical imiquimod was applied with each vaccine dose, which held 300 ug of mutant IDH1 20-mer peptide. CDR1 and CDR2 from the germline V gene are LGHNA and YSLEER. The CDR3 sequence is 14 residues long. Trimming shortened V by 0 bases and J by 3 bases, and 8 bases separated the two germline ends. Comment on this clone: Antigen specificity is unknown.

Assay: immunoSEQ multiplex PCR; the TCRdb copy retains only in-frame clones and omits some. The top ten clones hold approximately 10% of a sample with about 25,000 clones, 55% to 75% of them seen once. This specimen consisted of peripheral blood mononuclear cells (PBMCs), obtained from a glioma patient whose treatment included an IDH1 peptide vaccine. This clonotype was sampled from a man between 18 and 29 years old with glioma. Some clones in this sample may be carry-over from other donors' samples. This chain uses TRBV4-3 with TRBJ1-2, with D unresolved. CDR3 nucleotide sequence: TGCGCCAGCAGCCAAGACGGCAACTACTATGGCTACACCTTC. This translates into CASSQDGNYYGYTF.